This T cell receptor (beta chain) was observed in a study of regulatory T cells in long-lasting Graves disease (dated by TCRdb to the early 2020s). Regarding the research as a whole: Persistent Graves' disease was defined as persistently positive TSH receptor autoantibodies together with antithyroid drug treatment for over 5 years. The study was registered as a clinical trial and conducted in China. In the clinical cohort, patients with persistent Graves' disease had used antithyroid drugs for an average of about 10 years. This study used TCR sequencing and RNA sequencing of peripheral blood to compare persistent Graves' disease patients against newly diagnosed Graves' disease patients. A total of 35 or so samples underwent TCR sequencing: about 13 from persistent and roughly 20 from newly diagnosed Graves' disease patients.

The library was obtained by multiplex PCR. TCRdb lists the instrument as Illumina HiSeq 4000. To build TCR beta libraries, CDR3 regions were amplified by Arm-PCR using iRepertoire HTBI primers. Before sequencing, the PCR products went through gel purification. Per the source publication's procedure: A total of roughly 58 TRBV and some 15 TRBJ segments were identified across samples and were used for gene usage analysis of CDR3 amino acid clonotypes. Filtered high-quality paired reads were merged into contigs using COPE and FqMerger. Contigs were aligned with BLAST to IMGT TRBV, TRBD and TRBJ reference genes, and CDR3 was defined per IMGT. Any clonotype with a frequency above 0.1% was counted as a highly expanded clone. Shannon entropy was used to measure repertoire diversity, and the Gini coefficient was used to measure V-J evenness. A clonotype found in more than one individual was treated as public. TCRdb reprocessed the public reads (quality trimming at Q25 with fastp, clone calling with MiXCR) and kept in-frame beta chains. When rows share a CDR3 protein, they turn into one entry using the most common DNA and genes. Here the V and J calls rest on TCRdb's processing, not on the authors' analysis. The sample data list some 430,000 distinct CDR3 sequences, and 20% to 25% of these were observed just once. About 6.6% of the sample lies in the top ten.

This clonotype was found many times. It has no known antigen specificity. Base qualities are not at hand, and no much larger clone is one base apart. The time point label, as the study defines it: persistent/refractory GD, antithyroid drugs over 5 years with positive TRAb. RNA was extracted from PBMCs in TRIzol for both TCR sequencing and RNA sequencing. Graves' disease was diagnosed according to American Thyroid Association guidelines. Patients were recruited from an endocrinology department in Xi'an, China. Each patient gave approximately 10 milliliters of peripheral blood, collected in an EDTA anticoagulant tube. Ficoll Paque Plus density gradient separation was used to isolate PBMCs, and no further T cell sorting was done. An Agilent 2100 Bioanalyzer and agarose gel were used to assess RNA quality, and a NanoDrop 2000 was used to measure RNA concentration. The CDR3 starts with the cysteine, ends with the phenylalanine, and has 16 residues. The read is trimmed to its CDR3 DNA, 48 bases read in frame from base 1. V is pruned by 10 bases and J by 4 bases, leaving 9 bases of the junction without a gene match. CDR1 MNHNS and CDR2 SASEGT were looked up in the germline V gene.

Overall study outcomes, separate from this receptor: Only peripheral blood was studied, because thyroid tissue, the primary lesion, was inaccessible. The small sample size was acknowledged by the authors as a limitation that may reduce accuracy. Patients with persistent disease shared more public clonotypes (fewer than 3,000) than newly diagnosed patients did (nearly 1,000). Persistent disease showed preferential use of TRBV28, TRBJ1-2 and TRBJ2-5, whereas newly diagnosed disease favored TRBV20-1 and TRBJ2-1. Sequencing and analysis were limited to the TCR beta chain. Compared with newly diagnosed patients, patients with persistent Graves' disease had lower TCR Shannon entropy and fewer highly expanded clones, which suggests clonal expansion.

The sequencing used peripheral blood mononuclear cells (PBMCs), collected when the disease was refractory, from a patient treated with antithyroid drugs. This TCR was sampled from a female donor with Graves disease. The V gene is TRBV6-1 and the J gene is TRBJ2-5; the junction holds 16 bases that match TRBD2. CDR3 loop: CAIPGLAGGHPETQYF. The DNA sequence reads TGTGCCATCCCGGGACTAGCGGGGGGGCATCCAGAGACCCAGTACTTC.